This section outlines one T cell receptor (beta chain) sequence together with its context. The antigen this receptor binds is unknown. Base qualities are not at hand, and no much larger clone is one base apart. Its CDR3 holds 15 amino acids, cysteine through phenylalanine. Just the 45-base CDR3 DNA is kept, in frame starting at base 1. The germline ends are 11 bases apart after V is trimmed by 2 bases and J by 0 bases. Sequences SGHDT (CDR1) and YYEEEE (CDR2) are obtained from the germline V gene. The time point label here, explained by the study, means: baseline before first vaccination. Vaccinee samples came from UK trials COV001 and COV002, including a single-blind randomized controlled phase 2/3 trial of AZD1222 (ChAdOx1 nCoV-19) in healthy adults. Trial participant PBMC samples were collected at day 0 and day 28 after the second dose for TCRbeta chain sequencing. This entry comes from a study of T cell responses to AZD1222 COVID-19 vaccine (dated by TCRdb to the early 2020s). For the study in its entirety: AZD1222 recipients whose second dose came at about 4 weeks and those whose second dose came at about 12 weeks were combined into one group, since spike-specific TCR depth and breadth did not differ between the two schedules. TCR sequencing was performed for approximately 240 trial participants, of whom 200 to 220 were given two doses of AZD1222 and 26 were given two doses of MenACWY control vaccine. Trial participants were enrolled by age into subgroups of 18-55, 56-69 and 70-plus years, and roughly 150, 30 and 60 TCR-sequenced participants, respectively, were included in these subgroups.

General study outcomes and caveats: Nearly half of unique spike-specific TCRs reportedly recognized epitopes outside regions mutated in the B.1.351 and B.1.1.7 variants. Conclusions about previously exposed vaccinees are limited because only a handful of AZD1222 recipients were SARS-CoV-2 seropositive at baseline. Participants were mostly white British, with more females than males. The authors suggested clonal diversity may have been underestimated. Because no samples from the day 14 peak response were available, repertoires could be characterized only after the peak T cell response. After two AZD1222 doses, both the breadth and the depth of spike-specific TCRs were significantly higher than at day 0 and than in MenACWY recipients. The whole spike protein was spanned by vaccine-associated CD4 TCRs, and dominant responses were seen in regions 160-218 and 743-854. The 56-69-year group was small, and its depth increase did not reach significance, likely because of low power.

The CDR3 regions of human TCRbeta chains were subjected to immunosequencing. The original pipeline was this. TCRs in the repertoires were compared against a reference library of SARS-CoV-2-specific TCRs that had been generated with the MIRA antigen-specificity platform. Breadth meant the fraction of unique TCRs that were SARS-CoV-2-associated, whereas depth meant the fraction of total T cells that were SARS-CoV-2-associated. Using the MIRA data, each spike-specific TCR was assigned both to the spike region to which the TCR was reactive and to a CD4 or CD8 class. Log10-transformed breadth and depth values were compared by one-way ANOVA with Sidak's multiple comparisons tests. Held by TCRdb, this immuneACCESS table contains in-frame sequences only and omits some clones. Under half of the omission traces to an unresolved V gene where checked; the cause of the rest is unknown. That table furnishes V, J and clone size, whereas the DNA furnished D and trimming. In this sample the table shows approximately 170,000 clones, 80% to 95% of which occur a single time. 1.6% of the sample is held by the ten biggest clonotypes.

The sequence derives from an adult in good health. The chain is assembled from TRBV5-6 and TRBJ1-2, and the D gene may be TRBD1, 5 bases matching. The sample in question was peripheral blood, obtained on day 0 of AZD1222 vaccination. The CDR3: CASSLWGTSNYGYTF. The bases read TGTGCCAGCAGCTTATGGGGGACCTCTAACTATGGCTACACCTTC.